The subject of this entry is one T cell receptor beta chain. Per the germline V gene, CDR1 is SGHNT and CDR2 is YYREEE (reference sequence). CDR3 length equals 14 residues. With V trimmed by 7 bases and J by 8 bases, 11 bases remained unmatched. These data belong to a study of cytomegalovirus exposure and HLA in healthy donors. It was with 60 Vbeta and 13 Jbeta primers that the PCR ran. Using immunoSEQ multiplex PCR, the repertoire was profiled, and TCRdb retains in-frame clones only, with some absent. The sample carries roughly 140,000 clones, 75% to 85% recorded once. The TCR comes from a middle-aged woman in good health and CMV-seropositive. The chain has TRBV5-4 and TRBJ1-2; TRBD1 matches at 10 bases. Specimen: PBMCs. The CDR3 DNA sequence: TGTGCCAGCTCTGACAGGGACAGGGGCAGGGGCTACACCTTC. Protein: CASSDRDRGRGYTF.